This T cell receptor (beta chain) is from a study of beta chain features in type 1 diabetes. The isolated RNA, all of it, was reverse transcribed, so expressed TCRB transcripts were what got sequenced. The method was immunoSEQ multiplex PCR; TCRdb's version includes in-frame clones alone and lacks a portion of them. The sample consists of about 900,000 clones, about a sixth of them appearing once. V lost 3 bases and J lost 4, with 9 bases in between. The CDR3 length is 13 residues. Looked up from germline, CDR1 is MDHEN and CDR2 is SYDVKM. This chain joins TRBV28 and TRBJ1-2; D not certain. The sequence was collected from a woman between 18 and 29 years old in good health. Sequenced sample: naive CD4+ T cells from blood. CDR3 coding DNA: TGTGCCAGCAGTTTGAACGACCGCTATGGCTACACCTTC. Its protein is CASSLNDRYGYTF.